This T cell receptor beta chain is from a study of T cells in Graves' hyperthyroidism and ophthalmopathy. Overall study: It was at initial diagnosis, before any treatment, that peripheral blood was collected. Study observations and caveats: Also found in blood were most expanded thyroid clonotypes above 0.001.

As for this clonotype: Its specificity is not known.

Diagnoses were established using clinical symptoms, serum thyroxine and TRAb, thyroid ultrasound and orbital computed tomography. Extraction of PBMCs used 8 to 10 ml of fresh peripheral blood. Amplification of TCR beta CDR3 regions used RNA as the template. The HTBI primer set was used in a first-round RT-PCR of the TCR CDR3. TCRdb redid the calling of the multiplex PCR reads with MiXCR, one entry per CDR3 protein. Among fewer than 700,000 distinct CDR3 sequences listed, about 16% were seen once. CDR1 and CDR2 from the germline V gene are LGHNA and YSLEER. This CDR3 region has 16 residues. V lost 4 bases and J 3 bases, leaving 19 bases between the germline ends.

The chain is built from TRBV4-3 and TRBJ2-7; D remains unclear. The sequence was collected from a woman in her twenties or thirties with Graves' hyperthyroidism. Material: blood. CDR3 coding DNA: TGCGCCAGCAGCCGATCCGTTACCGGGTCCAACTACGAGCAGTACTTC. Translated, it gives CASSRSVTGSNYEQYF.